The 5 T cell receptor beta chains reported below all come from one sample, sequenced in a study of T cells expressing NK-cell markers. With the 5' RACE reads reprocessed, TCRdb shows one record per CDR3 protein and no DNA. Its table lists some 140,000 distinct CDR3 sequences. Source material: blood T cells: a sorted CD56 or NKG2C T cell subset, CD4+ or CD8+ T cells, or bulk PBMC T cells (not recorded which). The receptors stem from a woman between 45 and 60 years old in good health.

V usage is TRBV15 and J usage is TRBJ2-7. The CDR3 is 13 amino acids. From germline, CDR1 is LNHNV and CDR2 YYDKDF (reference sequence). The CDR3 is CATSRDPAAGQYF.

This chain uses TRBV15 with TRBJ2-3. The CDR3 is made up of 16 amino acids. Germline-derived CDR1 and CDR2 are LNHNV and YYDKDF (reference sequence). The CDR3 loop is CATSRDHRTSENTQYF.

The rearrangement joins TRBV10-3 to TRBJ1-1. In germline, CDR1 is ENHRY, CDR2 SYGVKD. CDR3 size: 14 residues. CDR3 protein: CAISPPEGYTEAFF.

The J gene is TRBJ2-7, the V gene TRBV4-1. Per germline, CDR1 MGHRA and CDR2 YSYEKL. The CDR3 runs 13 residues. The CDR3 sequence: CASSHRSGYEQYF.

The rearrangement joins TRBV6-5 to TRBJ1-2; the D call from TCRdb, TRBD1, cannot be confirmed without DNA. The CDR3 contains 12 residues. Germline CDR1 MNHEY, CDR2 SVGAGI. The CDR3 protein is CASRVGGYGYTF.